The 20 T cell receptor beta chains given below trace back to one sample, sequenced in a study of T cells in Graves' hyperthyroidism and ophthalmopathy. Amplified TCR beta CDR3 regions came from RNA transcripts. In the first-round RT-PCR of the TCR CDR3, the HTBI primer set was used. One entry per CDR3 protein results from TCRdb running MiXCR on the multiplex PCR reads. The data contain 650,000 to 700,000 distinct CDR3 sequences, around a sixth of them singletons. Sequences were obtained from blood. These TCRs come from a man in his fifties or sixties with Graves' hyperthyroidism.

The J gene is TRBJ2-1, the V gene TRBV5-1; 11 positions match TRBD2. This CDR3 spans 18 amino acids. CDR1 and CDR2 from the germline V gene are SGHRS and YFSETQ. The trim removed 2 bases at V and 10 bases at J, leaving 17 bases unmatched. CDR3 protein: CASSFLPPGTSGTGEQFF. The CDR3 DNA follows: TGCGCCAGCAGCTTTTTACCACCTGGGACTAGCGGTACAGGGGAGCAGTTCTTC.

In this sample, this clonotype turned up a few times. CDR3 in amino acids: CASRMGGSEAMSFF. The CDR3 DNA reads as TGTGCCAGCAGGATGGGTGGATCGGAGGCGATGAGCTTCTTT. This rearrangement joins TRBV28 to TRBJ1-1, with D hard to call. The germline V gene has CDR1 MDHEN and CDR2 SYDVKM. V lost 6 bases and J 14 bases, leaving 25 bases between the germline ends. The CDR3 extends over 14 amino acids.

The J gene is TRBJ2-1, the V gene TRBV5-1; the match to TRBD2 covers 11 bases. Per the germline V gene, CDR1 is SGHRS and CDR2 is YFSETQ. This CDR3 comprises 16 residues. Trimming at V came to 2 bases and at J to 4 bases, leaving 5 bases not matched to a gene. As DNA, the CDR3 is TGCGCCAGCAGCTTCGACACTAGCGGGAGTTACAATGAGCAGTTCTTC. Translation gives CASSFDTSGSYNEQFF.

DNA of the CDR3: TGTGCCAGCAGTGAGAGACAGGTTGGATCACCCCTCCACTTT. This translates into CASSERQVGSPLHF. The chain uses TRBV27 and TRBJ1-6, with TRBD1 as a possible D gene (6 bases). Trimming shortened V by 5 bases and J by 10 bases, and 15 bases separated the two germline ends. CDR1 and CDR2 (germline): MNHEY, SMNVEV (reference sequence). The CDR3 totals 14 residues.

This clonotype was observed many times. The chain recombines TRBV27 with TRBJ2-7, with 14 positions matching TRBD2. The germline V gene encodes CDR1 MNHEY and CDR2 SMNVEV (reference sequence). The V gene end was trimmed by 5 bases and the J gene end by 6 bases; junction bases not matched to a gene: 3. CDR3 length equals 14 residues. DNA of the CDR3: TGTGCCAGCAGTGCGGGACTAGCGGGAGCCGAGCAGTACTTC. Its protein is CASSAGLAGAEQYF.

This clonotype came up many times. This sequence joins TRBV6-1 and TRBJ1-2, with 7 bases matching TRBD1. Germline V gene sequence: CDR1 MNHNS, CDR2 SASEGT. This CDR3 comprises 14 residues. The V segment lost 6 bases and the J segment 4 bases; nucleotides outside the gene matches: 8. The CDR3 protein is CASRSVGGSYGYTF. In DNA form, the CDR3 reads TGTGCCAGCAGATCAGTAGGGGGCAGCTATGGCTACACCTTC.

This clonotype was observed many times. The gene calls are TRBV28 and TRBJ1-5, with TRBD1 identical over 10 bases. Germline CDR1 is MDHEN and CDR2 is SYDVKM. The CDR3 spans 17 residues. V trimming: 3 bases; J trimming: 5 bases; junction bases outside the gene matches: 10. CDR3 coding DNA: TGTGCCAGCAGTTTGTACGAGACAGGGGGCAGGGATCAGCCCCAGCATTTT. This translates into CASSLYETGGRDQPQHF. The variable domain in full, with the rest retrieved from reference TRBV28 and TRBJ1-5, is DVKVTQSSRYLVKRTGEKVFLECVQDMDHENMFWYRQDPGLGLRLIYFSYDVKMKEKGDIPEGYSVSREKKERFSLILESASTNQTSMYLCASSLYETGGRDQPQHFGDGTRLSIL.

The rearrangement joins TRBV6-2 or TRBV6-3 to TRBJ2-4; maybe TRBD2 (6 bases). The germline V gene has CDR1 MNHEY and CDR2 SVGEGT. Trimming shortened V by 6 bases and J by 5 bases, and 11 bases separated the two germline ends. The CDR3 covers 13 residues. This CDR3 reads CASSSGSQNIQYF. The CDR3 DNA reads as TGTGCCAGCAGCTCCGGGAGCCAAAACATTCAGTACTTC.

CDR3 in amino acids: CASSRFRGGYTF. In DNA form, the CDR3 reads TGTGCCAGCAGCAGGTTTAGAGGTGGCTACACCTTC. The genes are TRBV12-3 or TRBV12-4 and TRBJ1-2; D is undetermined. The CDR3 sequence is 12 residues long. The ends were cut back, 6 bases at V and 7 bases at J, with 12 bases in the middle.

The chain uses TRBV3-1 and TRBJ1-5; maybe TRBD1 (5 bases). Trimming stripped 4 bases from V and 4 bases from J, with 11 bases between. This CDR3 spans 14 amino acids. Germline assignment: CDR1 LGHDT and CDR2 YNNKEL (reference sequence). The CDR3 loop reads CASSRGTENQPQHF. CDR3 DNA sequence: TGTGCCAGCAGCCGCGGGACCGAGAATCAGCCCCAGCATTTT. Drawing the rest from reference TRBV3-1 and TRBJ1-5, the complete variable domain is DTAVSQTPKYLVTQMGNDKSIKCEQNLGHDTMYWYKQDSKKFLKIMFSYNNKELIINETVPNRFSPKSPDKAHLNLHINSLELGDSAVYFCASSRGTENQPQHFGDGTRLSIL.

The V and J genes are TRBV5-1 and TRBJ2-1; 13 bases agree with TRBD2. From germline, CDR1 is SGHRS and CDR2 YFSETQ. The CDR3 runs to 16 residues. The V gene end was trimmed by 4 bases and the J gene end by 9 bases; junction bases not matched to a gene: 10. The CDR3 sequence is CASSRTSGSPLSEQFF. The CDR3 DNA reads as TGCGCCAGCAGCCGGACTAGCGGGAGCCCCCTTAGTGAGCAGTTCTTC.

This clonotype was detected many times. This rearrangement joins TRBV10-2 to TRBJ2-6, with a weak D call TRBD2 (5 bases). Trimming removed 10 bases at V and 4 bases at J, with 8 bases between. CDR1 WSHSY and CDR2 SAAADI come from the germline V gene. The CDR3 extends over 12 amino acids. The CDR3 DNA reads as TGCGCCACTAGCTACGGGGCCAACGTCCTGACTTTC. Residues: CATSYGANVLTF.

In its sample, this clonotype was seen a few times. This chain uses TRBV30 with TRBJ2-5; D remains ambiguous. This CDR3 region has 12 residues. Germline CDR1 is GTSNPN and CDR2 is SVGIG (reference sequence). V shed 0 bases and J shed 5 bases, with 7 bases lying between them. CDR3 nucleotide sequence: TGTGCCTGGAGTGTCCTAATGGAGACCCAGTACTTC. This translates into CAWSVLMETQYF.

This clonotype was counted between two and nine times. The genes are TRBV19 and TRBJ2-3; TRBD2 is a possible D gene (6 bases). The length of the CDR3 is 14 residues. Germline CDR1 is LNHDA and CDR2 is SQIVND (reference sequence). The germline V and J ends were trimmed by 4 bases and 2 bases, with 10 bases remaining between them. CDR3 sequence: CASSRRVITDTQYF. The CDR3 DNA follows: TGTGCCAGTAGTAGGAGGGTCATCACAGATACGCAGTATTTT.

This clonotype came up a few times. V gene TRBV20-1 combines with J gene TRBJ2-7; a possible D gene is TRBD2 (7 bases). The CDR3 length is 13 residues. Germline CDR1 is DFQATT and CDR2 is SNEGSKA (reference sequence). Between the trimmed V and J ends, which lost 4 bases and 0 bases, there was a span of 10 bases. The chain's CDR3 is CSATGGSSYEQYF. The CDR3 DNA reads TGCAGTGCTACGGGGGGCTCCTCCTACGAGCAGTACTTC.

This chain uses TRBV19 with TRBJ2-2; D is unresolved. Germline CDR1 and CDR2: LNHDA and SQIVND (reference sequence). The CDR3 runs 11 residues. V dropped 10 bases and J dropped 5 bases, with 8 bases sitting between them. The CDR3 bases are TGTGCCACCGAAGAAACCGGGGAGCTGTTTTTT. Its protein is CATEETGELFF.

This clonotype was seen repeatedly, ten times or more. The chain couples TRBV2 to TRBJ2-2, with 10 nucleotides matching TRBD2. This CDR3 has 17 amino acids. V lost 6 bases and J lost 2; bases outside the gene matches: 9. The germline V gene encodes CDR1 SNHLY and CDR2 FYNNEI. In DNA, the CDR3 is TGTGCCAGCAGGGCTCAAGCGGGAGGGCCCAACACCGGGGAGCTGTTTTTT. It translates to CASRAQAGGPNTGELFF.

This clonotype has a count of ten or more. The V gene is TRBV6-2 or TRBV6-3, the J gene TRBJ2-1; 12 nucleotides agree with TRBD2. The germline gives CDR1 MNHEY, CDR2 SVGEGT. V shed 5 bases and J 7 bases; nucleotides not matched to a gene: 6. There are 15 residues in the CDR3. This CDR3 reads CASSTWTSGNNEQFF. CDR3 sequence (DNA): TGTGCCAGCAGTACCTGGACTAGCGGGAATAATGAGCAGTTCTTC.

There are many counts of this clonotype. The chain carries TRBV30 and TRBJ1-1; weak D call: TRBD1 (6 bases). Germline V gene data show CDR1 as GTSNPN and CDR2 as SVGIG (reference sequence). V was trimmed by 3 bases and J by 10 bases, leaving 21 bases between them. CDR3 length: 14 residues. In DNA form, the CDR3 reads TGTGCCTGGAGACCCAGGGTAGGGGGAAAGGGAGCTTTCTTT. Translation gives CAWRPRVGGKGAFF.

This clonotype was counted many times. The chain links TRBV5-1 to TRBJ2-2; D might be TRBD1 (5 bases). Trimming took 2 bases from V and 4 from J, leaving 15 bases between them. Looked up from germline, CDR1 is SGHRS and CDR2 is YFSETQ. CDR3 length: 16 residues. The DNA for the CDR3 is TGCGCCAGCAGCTTAATATCAGGGTCACGCACCGGGGAGCTGTTTTTT. Amino acids: CASSLISGSRTGELFF. Using reference TRBV5-1 and TRBJ2-2 for the parts outside the CDR3, the full variable domain is KAGVTQTPRYLIKTRGQQVTLSCSPISGHRSVSWYQQTPGQGLQFLFEYFSETQRNKGNFPGRFSGRQFSNSRSEMNVSTLELGDSALYLCASSLISGSRTGELFFGEGSRLTVL.